This T cell receptor (beta chain) is from a study of T-cell memory formation after mild COVID-19. The TCR alpha and TCR beta cDNA libraries, bearing sample barcodes and UMIs, were generated by 5'RACE using constant-segment primers. One entry per CDR3 protein results from TCRdb running MiXCR on the 5' RACE reads. The profile shows 110,000 or so distinct CDR3 sequences, 22% of them singletons. The CDR3 runs 13 residues. V was cut by 2 bases and J by 0 bases, with 5 bases left in between. Germline V gene data show CDR1 as SGHTA and CDR2 as FQGNSA. General study points: Clones contracting over day 15 to 85 were CD4/CD8 balanced, with later expanders leaning CD4+.

With respect to this clonotype: The antigen remains undetermined.

The chain links TRBV7-2 to TRBJ2-7; no firm D call. The specimen was PBMCs or a T cell subset sorted from them (not recorded which). The sequence came from a man aged 18 to 30 who had mild COVID-19 (a few samples of this study predate the infection). Cell type and time point are not known. CDR3 residues: CASSLTRSYEQYF. CDR3 in DNA: TGTGCCAGCAGCTTAACTCGCTCCTACGAGCAGTACTTC.